Here is one T cell receptor beta chain with its context. Its matching antigen is unknown. The sample is drawn from a study of cytomegalovirus exposure and HLA in healthy donors. Study-wide points: There were a few CMV-associated chains whose specificity for CMV antigens was confirmed in vitro. A later analysis found first-cohort TCR clusters tended to co-occur in the approximately 110 validation repertoires. Cytomegalovirus-associated TCR beta chains were listed, numbering 150 to 200. For most TCR sequences rarity was the rule, although some public TCRs occurred in many donors.

The CDR3 has 14 residues. With 7 bases clipped from V and 6 bases from J, the junction kept 8 bases outside the gene matches. Germline loops: CDR1 MNHEY, CDR2 SVGAGI. TCRdb keeps only in-frame clones here, not all; method: immunoSEQ multiplex PCR. The sample includes about 260,000 clones, less than 95% seen only once; the top ten take 3% to 3.5%. J is TRBJ2-7 and V is TRBV6-5; TRBD2 agrees at 11 bases. The TCR was taken from a woman in her thirties in good health and CMV-seronegative. Sequenced sample: PBMCs. The CDR3 region has the DNA TGTGCCAGCAACCCACTAGCGGGAGTTAGCGAGCAGTACTTC. Translating gives CASNPLAGVSEQYF.